The 2 T cell receptor beta chains below were found in one sample sequenced in a study of regulatory T cells in long-lasting Graves disease. Assembly of TCR beta libraries relied on iRepertoire HTBI primers together with Arm-PCR of CDR3 regions. TCRdb re-analysed the multiplex PCR reads in MiXCR, keeping a single row per CDR3 protein. The sample shows more than 450,000 distinct CDR3 sequences, 12% of them seen only once. Noted time point: newly diagnosed GD, antithyroid drugs for less than 3 months. With RNA extracted from PBMCs as input, the TCR library was made. This same sample was also part of a study on T cells in Graves' hyperthyroidism and ophthalmopathy.

Sequencing was performed on peripheral blood mononuclear cells (PBMCs), taken at new diagnosis, from a patient treated with antithyroid drugs. These receptors were obtained from a woman under 40 with Graves disease.

The table lists this clonotype with many counts. The chain recombines TRBV7-8 with TRBJ1-1; D may be TRBD1 (6 bases). V was trimmed by 3 bases and J by 12 bases, leaving 20 bases between them. CDR1 and CDR2 (germline): SGHVS, FQNEAQ. The CDR3 is made up of 14 amino acids. CDR3 DNA sequence: TGTGCCAGCAGCTTGGGAGGGGGAACACTGAATCCTTTCTTT. Protein: CASSLGGGTLNPFF. Using reference TRBV7-8 and TRBJ1-1 for the parts outside the CDR3, the full variable domain is GAGVSQSPRYKVAKRGQDVALRCDPISGHVSLFWYQQALGQGPEFLTYFQNEAQLDKSGLPSDRFFAERPEGSVSTLKIQRTQQEDSAVYLCASSLGGGTLNPFFGQGTRLTVV.

At least ten counts were recorded for this clonotype. The chain uses TRBV12-3 or TRBV12-4 and TRBJ1-2; no definite D call. Trimming took off 5 bases at V and 6 bases at J, with 13 bases between the two ends. The CDR3 spans 13 residues. The CDR3 reads CASSLGRRDGYTF. As DNA, the CDR3 is TGTGCCAGCAGTCTTGGACGGCGGGATGGCTACACCTTC.